This T cell receptor beta chain is drawn from a study of blood T cell repertoires in COVID-19. This CDR3 has 15 residues. CDR1 MGHDK and CDR2 SYGVNS come from the germline V gene. V lost 6 bases, J lost 4 bases, and 17 bases lay in between. The method was immunoSEQ multiplex PCR; TCRdb's version includes in-frame clones alone and lacks a portion of them. The table includes hundreds of thousands of clones, approximately 90% detected once. The sample was PBMCs or T cells enriched from blood (not recorded which). The chain carries TRBV25-1 and TRBJ2-3, with D perhaps matching TRBD2 (6 bases). The TCR originated in a woman between 50 and 59 years old who had recovered from COVID-19. The CDR3 DNA follows: TGTGCCAGCAGATCCAATACCGGGAGTTCAGATACGCAGTATTTT. This gives the protein CASRSNTGSSDTQYF.